Sequencing of this T cell receptor beta chain was carried out in a study of OX40 agonist ivuxolimab in advanced cancers. CDR1 and CDR2 from the germline V gene are LNHDA and SQIVND (reference sequence). CDR3 length: 14 residues. V lost 5 bases, J lost 2 bases, and 4 bases stayed unmatched. This clone was seen more than once but under ten times. TCRdb's table, derived via immunoSEQ multiplex PCR, lists solely in-frame clones and lacks some. The sample includes tens of thousands of clones, approximately 86% seen only once; the top ten take approximately 15%. This specimen was CD4+ or CD8+ T cells sorted from blood, taken in a trial of the OX40 agonist ivuxolimab. The rearrangement uses TRBV19 and TRBJ2-7, with 9 bases matching TRBD1. This sequence originates from an adult with an advanced solid tumor such as melanoma, head and neck, liver or kidney cancer. In DNA, the CDR3 is TGTGCCAGTAGTTTCGGGACAGGGACCTACGAGCAGTACTTC. It is translated as CASSFGTGTYEQYF.